These 5 T cell receptor beta chains were all obtained from the same sample, sequenced in a study of blood T cell repertoires in COVID-19. The repertoire was sequenced with immunoSEQ multiplex PCR; TCRdb's copy has only in-frame clones and lacks some. The sample holds about 210,000 clones; 86% are singletons and the top ten take roughly 4%. What was sequenced was PBMCs or T cells enriched from blood (not recorded which). These receptors originate from a woman aged 25 to 45 who had been exposed to COVID-19.

This clone was observed a single time. The rearrangement links TRBV18 to TRBJ1-4; the D gene is possibly TRBD1 (5 bases). The CDR3 has 14 amino acids. Trimming left V 2 bases short and J 8 bases short, with 12 bases between. Germline CDR1 KGHSH, CDR2 LQKENI. The CDR3 is CASSPSRVEEKLFF. The CDR3, as DNA: TGTGCCAGCTCACCATCCAGGGTAGAGGAAAAACTGTTTTTT.

V usage is TRBV29-1 and J usage is TRBJ1-5, with D hard to call. V lost 7 bases and J lost 4, with 14 bases in between. Germline lookup yields CDR1 SQVTM and CDR2 ANQGSEA. This CDR3 has 13 amino acids. The CDR3 loop reads CSASKWENQPQHF. The CDR3 nucleotides are TGCAGCGCATCTAAGTGGGAGAATCAGCCCCAGCATTTT. Full variable domain (remainder filled in from reference TRBV29-1 and TRBJ1-5): SAVISQKPSRDICQRGTSLTIQCQVDSQVTMMFWYRQQPGQSLTLIATANQGSEATYESGFVIDKFPISRPNLTFSTLTVSNMSPEDSSIYLCSASKWENQPQHFGDGTRLSIL.

The V gene is TRBV27, the J gene TRBJ2-3, with 8 bases aligning to TRBD1. After removal of 6 bases from V and 3 bases from J, the junction contained 14 bases not matched to a gene. The CDR3 contains 17 residues. Germline CDR1 MNHEY, CDR2 SMNVEV (reference sequence). CDR3 region: CASRTRQLGTGTDTQYF. The CDR3 DNA sequence: TGTGCCAGCAGAACTCGCCAACTAGGGACAGGTACAGATACGCAGTATTTT.

In DNA form, the CDR3 reads TGTGCCAGCAGTCCTCGGGTTACGGTGTTTTTT. Encoded protein: CASSPRVTVFF. The chain uses TRBV2 and TRBJ1-4, with D uncertain. With 5 bases removed from V and 15 bases from J, the gap between germline ends came to 13 bases. Germline V gives CDR1 SNHLY, CDR2 FYNNEI. This CDR3 contains 11 residues.

This sequence joins TRBV27 and TRBJ2-7, with 7 bases aligning to TRBD2. Germline V lookup: CDR1 MNHEY, CDR2 SMNVEV (reference sequence). Unmatched junction bases numbered 12, after V lost 7 bases and J lost 3 bases. This CDR3 spans 15 amino acids. The CDR3 DNA reads TGTGCCAGCAATAAAAAGCGGGGTCTGATCTACGAGCAGTACTTC. Its translation is CASNKKRGLIYEQYF.